Following are 15 T cell receptor beta chains from one sample sequenced in a study of PD-1 blockade in classical Hodgkin lymphoma. TCRdb keeps only in-frame clones here, not all; method: immunoSEQ multiplex PCR. This table has about 24,000 clones, approximately 67% appearing once. As to time point: cycle 4 day 1 (C4D1), after more than five weeks of nivolumab. All patients experienced relapse after autologous stem cell transplantation, and brentuximab vedotin exposure was variable. The sample was peripheral blood mononuclear cells (PBMCs), taken before the fourth cycle of nivolumab. All receptors derive from a human donor with classical Hodgkin lymphoma.

This rearrangement joins TRBV30 to TRBJ2-4; D is undetermined. Germline assignment: CDR1 GTSNPN and CDR2 SVGIG (reference sequence). The CDR3 runs 12 residues. The CDR3 loop reads CSADNTKNIQYF. CDR3 in DNA: TGTTCCGCTGACAACACCAAAAACATTCAGTACTTC.

This clone occurred a few times. CDR3 sequence (DNA): TGTGCCAGCAGCCTAAGGGCCGATACGCAGTATTTT. As protein: CASSLRADTQYF. The J gene is TRBJ2-3, the V gene TRBV7-2; no reliable D call. Trimming removed 5 bases at V and 6 bases at J, with 9 bases between. Germline CDR1 is SGHTA and CDR2 is FQGNSA. The CDR3 contains 12 residues.

This rearrangement joins TRBV2 to TRBJ2-2, with D possibly TRBD2 on 5 matching bases. There are 14 residues in the CDR3. From germline, CDR1 is SNHLY and CDR2 FYNNEI. Trimming removed 6 bases at V and 0 bases at J, with 8 bases between. The CDR3: CASRGDANTGELFF. CDR3 in DNA: TGTGCCAGCAGGGGAGATGCGAACACCGGGGAGCTGTTTTTT.

The CDR3 DNA reads TGTGCCAGCAGTTTATCGAGGGAAAAACTGTTTTTT. It translates to CASSLSREKLFF. The V and J genes are TRBV28 and TRBJ1-4, with D uncertain. The germline V gene encodes CDR1 MDHEN and CDR2 SYDVKM. This CDR3 contains 12 residues. Trimming removed 1 base at V and 8 bases at J, with 5 bases between.

The V gene is TRBV6-6, the J gene TRBJ1-2; maybe TRBD1 (5 bases). V shed 3 bases and J shed 5 bases, with 13 bases lying between them. CDR1 and CDR2 (germline): MNHNY, SVGAGI (reference sequence). CDR3 length: 14 amino acids. The CDR3, as DNA: TGTGCCAGCAGTTATGTGGGGGATAGATATGGCTACACCTTC. This encodes CASSYVGDRYGYTF.

J is TRBJ1-2 and V is TRBV11-2; 9 positions agree with TRBD1. The V gene's germline CDR1 is SGHAT and CDR2 FQNNGV. V lost 5 bases to trimming and J lost 4 bases; unmatched junction nucleotides: 11. This CDR3 spans 16 amino acids. The CDR3 nucleotides read TGTGCCAGCAGCCCTCGGACAGGGGTGATGTCCTATGGCTACACCTTC. It encodes CASSPRTGVMSYGYTF.

This chain connects TRBV5-4 to TRBJ1-1, with D perhaps TRBD1 (6 bases). Germline CDR1 and CDR2: SGHNT and YYREEE (reference sequence). The germline V and J ends were trimmed by 0 bases and 6 bases, with 9 bases remaining between them. This CDR3 contains 13 residues. The CDR3 reads CASSLDRASEAFF. In nucleotides, the CDR3 is TGTGCCAGCAGCTTGGACAGGGCCTCTGAAGCTTTCTTT.

The V and J genes are TRBV6-5 and TRBJ2-5, with no clear D. The V gene's germline CDR1 is MNHEY and CDR2 SVGAGI. V was clipped by 5 bases and J by 5 bases, with 6 bases between them. CDR3 length: 11 residues. CDR3 in DNA: TGTGCCAGCAGTCAGGAGGAGACCCAGTACTTC. This codes for CASSQEETQYF.

The chain couples TRBV9 to TRBJ2-7; 9 bases align to TRBD1. The ends lost 0 bases at V and 11 bases at J; junction bases unmatched: 6. Germline V gene lookup returns CDR1 SGDLS and CDR2 YYNGEE. This CDR3 is 13 amino acids long. CDR3: CASSVDGQGLEYF. The CDR3 region has the DNA TGTGCCAGCAGCGTAGATGGACAGGGGTTGGAGTACTTC.

This clone showed up just once. The chain uses TRBV7-2 and TRBJ2-6; 15 nucleotides match TRBD2. The CDR3 loop spans 17 amino acids. The junction had 1 base not matched to a gene; V was cut back by 3 bases and J by 4 bases. Germline V gene lookup returns CDR1 SGHTA and CDR2 FQGNSA. As DNA, the CDR3 is TGTGCCAGCAGCTTGGGACTAGCGGGGGGAGGGGCCAACGTCCTGACTTTC. Translation gives CASSLGLAGGGANVLTF.

The CDR3 region has the DNA TGTGCCAGCAGTGCCACTGGTTGGGGTTGGAAATATGGCTACACCTTC. Translation: CASSATGWGWKYGYTF. This sequence joins TRBV6-1 and TRBJ1-2; the D is unclear. Trimming left V 4 bases short and J 5 bases short, with 20 bases between. Germline CDR1 is MNHNS and CDR2 is SASEGT. The CDR3 contains 16 residues.

Turning to this clone: Because the CDR3's place on the DNA is in doubt, the DNA is left out and the CDR3 is given as listed by TCRdb. The chain joins TRBV6-4 to TRBJ1-1. Per germline, CDR1 MRHNA and CDR2 SNTAGT. The CDR3 length is 16 residues, termini included. The chain's CDR3 is CASSLERENMNTEAFF.

This clone was seen a handful of times. The chain recombines TRBV27 with TRBJ2-3; 13 bases match TRBD2. Germline CDR1 reads MNHEY; CDR2 reads SMNVEV (reference sequence). CDR3 size: 14 residues. The trim removed 5 bases at V and 14 bases at J, leaving 10 bases unmatched. This CDR3 is CASSPRTSGGQWYF. The CDR3, as DNA: TGTGCCAGCAGTCCCCGGACTAGCGGGGGTCAGTGGTATTTT.

The genes are TRBV28 and TRBJ2-5; TRBD2 matches at 9 bases. The CDR3 runs to 15 residues. The trim removed 2 bases at V and 5 bases at J, leaving 6 bases unmatched. Germline lookup yields CDR1 MDHEN and CDR2 SYDVKM. In nucleotides, the CDR3 is TGTGCCAGCAGTTTAGCGACTAGCGGAGGGGAGACCCAGTACTTC. Encoded protein: CASSLATSGGETQYF.

The chain carries TRBV4-1 and TRBJ2-2, with TRBD2 as a possible D gene (6 bases). Germline assignment: CDR1 MGHRA and CDR2 YSYEKL. This CDR3 is built from 17 residues. The V gene lost 6 bases and the J gene lost 4 bases, with 21 bases spanning the gap. CDR3 DNA sequence: TGCGCCAGCAGGCCTACCGGGACTCGACGAACCACCGGGGAGCTGTTTTTT. Its translation is CASRPTGTRRTTGELFF.